The 19 T cell receptor beta chains listed next were all sequenced from one sample in a study of T cells in Graves' hyperthyroidism and ophthalmopathy. Template material for amplifying TCR beta CDR3 regions consisted of RNA transcripts. First-round RT-PCR targeting the TCR CDR3 was performed with the HTBI primer set. TCRdb reprocessed the multiplex PCR reads with MiXCR, giving one entry per CDR3 protein. Found here are more than 500,000 distinct CDR3 sequences, 14% to 15% of them singletons; the top ten hold roughly 4.5%. The source material was blood. Receptors were obtained from a woman aged 40 to 50 with Graves' ophthalmopathy.

This clonotype has only a few counts. The rearrangement joins TRBV6-1 to TRBJ1-5; no clear D. In germline, CDR1 is MNHNS, CDR2 SASEGT. This CDR3 has 14 amino acids. V was trimmed by 7 bases and J by 4 bases, leaving 14 bases between them. This CDR3 is CASKRESGNQPQHF. The DNA for the CDR3 is TGTGCCAGCAAGAGGGAATCTGGGAATCAGCCCCAGCATTTT.

This clonotype was detected many times. The J gene is TRBJ2-7, the V gene TRBV6-5; D might be TRBD1 (5 bases). The CDR3 is made up of 15 amino acids. Trimming stripped 0 bases from V and 2 bases from J, with 11 bases between. Germline lookup yields CDR1 MNHEY and CDR2 SVGAGI. CDR3 residues: CASSYSFRAAYEQYF. The DNA for the CDR3 is TGTGCCAGCAGTTACTCGTTCAGGGCCGCCTACGAGCAGTACTTC.

This clonotype came up a few times. The V call is TRBV6-5, the J call TRBJ1-1; no reliable D call. V was cut by 2 bases and J by 1 base, with 14 bases left in between. CDR3 length equals 16 residues. Germline CDR1 reads MNHEY; CDR2 reads SVGAGI. The CDR3 sequence: CASSYQAGLGNTEAFF. CDR3 DNA: TGTGCCAGCAGTTACCAAGCGGGCTTAGGGAACACTGAAGCTTTCTTT.

This clonotype was recorded many times. The chain links TRBV12-3 or TRBV12-4 to TRBJ1-2, with 12 bases aligning to TRBD1. CDR3 length: 18 amino acids. The junction had 10 bases not matched to a gene; V was cut back by 5 bases and J by 0 bases. CDR3 region: CASSPGTGGVGSNYGYTF. As DNA, the CDR3 is TGTGCCAGCAGTCCCGGGACAGGGGGCGTTGGATCTAACTATGGCTACACCTTC.

This clonotype was picked up many times. The CDR3 is CASSLGDRTYEQYF. The CDR3 DNA sequence: TGTGCCAGCAGTTTAGGGGACAGGACCTACGAGCAGTACTTC. This rearrangement joins TRBV12-3 or TRBV12-4 to TRBJ2-7, with TRBD1 matching 8 bases. The CDR3 has 14 residues. V dropped 1 base and J dropped 2; count of bases not matched to a gene: 1.

Many counts were recorded for this clonotype. V and J are TRBV28 and TRBJ2-7; TRBD1 or TRBD2 may be the D gene (7 bases each). The germline gives CDR1 MDHEN, CDR2 SYDVKM. The V end lost 2 bases, the J end lost 4 bases, and 18 bases lay between the germline ends. The CDR3 contains 16 residues. The CDR3 DNA reads as TGTGCCAGCAGTTTAGAGTGGGGAGGGGGCGCGTACGAGCAGTACTTC. Translating gives CASSLEWGGGAYEQYF.

The chain has TRBV7-2 and TRBJ2-5; 7 bases line up with TRBD1. The junction had 10 bases not matched to a gene; V was cut back by 5 bases and J by 4 bases. Germline values: CDR1 SGHTA, CDR2 FQGNSA. The CDR3 has 15 residues. Written as DNA, the CDR3 is TGTGCCAGCAGCCCGCAACAGGGGTCAACAGAGACCCAGTACTTC. It encodes CASSPQQGSTETQYF.

This clonotype showed up many times. J is TRBJ2-4 and V is TRBV6-1; 7 bases fit TRBD1. The CDR3 spans 14 residues. CDR1 and CDR2 from the germline V gene are MNHNS and SASEGT. V dropped 4 bases and J dropped 6; count of bases not matched to a gene: 6. The CDR3 loop reads CASSVTGMANIQYF. CDR3 DNA: TGTGCCAGCAGTGTGACAGGGATGGCAAACATTCAGTACTTC.

This clonotype was counted many times. The V gene is TRBV12-3 or TRBV12-4, the J gene TRBJ2-7; D gene ambiguous. V gave up 6 bases and J gave up 3 bases, with 15 bases separating them. The length of the CDR3 is 14 residues. The CDR3 loop is CASSHTLLGYEQYF. In DNA, the CDR3 is TGTGCCAGCAGCCATACATTGTTGGGCTACGAGCAGTACTTC.

Only a few counts were recorded for this clonotype. CDR3 nucleotides: TGTGCCAGTAGCATCACAGTGGGGACAGGGGTTCAGCCCCAGCATTTT. Residues: CASSITVGTGVQPQHF. The chain is built from TRBV19 and TRBJ1-5; 10 positions match TRBD1. Unmatched junction bases numbered 11, after V lost 6 bases and J lost 6 bases. CDR3 length: 16 residues. Germline CDR1 and CDR2: LNHDA and SQIVND (reference sequence).

This clonotype was seen many times. The CDR3 DNA reads TGTGCCAGCCTCCAGGGGGACAAAAACATTCAGTACTTC. The encoded protein is CASLQGDKNIQYF. This chain connects TRBV6-2 or TRBV6-3 to TRBJ2-4; 7 nucleotides align to TRBD1. Germline V lookup: CDR1 MNHEY, CDR2 SVGEGT. The CDR3 runs 13 residues. The ends lost 8 bases at V and 3 bases at J; junction bases unmatched: 4.

In this sample, this clonotype turned up many times. The chain has TRBV6-2 or TRBV6-3 and TRBJ2-7, with 7 bases fitting TRBD2. Germline V lookup: CDR1 MNHEY, CDR2 SVGEGT. V gave up 6 bases and J gave up 2 bases; unmatched junction bases: 7. CDR3 length: 14 amino acids. The CDR3 DNA is TGTGCCAGCAGACCGAGCGGGATCGCCTACGAGCAGTACTTC. This sequence encodes CASRPSGIAYEQYF.

This clonotype was observed a handful of times. V gene TRBV12-3 or TRBV12-4 combines with J gene TRBJ2-7; maybe TRBD2 (7 bases). The CDR3 has 18 amino acids. Between the trimmed V and J ends, which lost 3 bases and 5 bases, there was a span of 26 bases. The chain's CDR3 is CASSFSRGAGRFPNEQYF. The CDR3 coding sequence is TGTGCCAGCAGTTTCTCTCGGGGGGCGGGTAGGTTCCCCAACGAGCAGTACTTC.

This clonotype was seen many times. This chain connects TRBV20-1 to TRBJ2-5; D gene unclear. The CDR3 runs 14 residues. Germline lookup yields CDR1 DFQATT and CDR2 SNEGSKA (reference sequence). V was shortened by 4 bases and J by 2 bases, with 14 bases between the two germline ends. CDR3 amino acids: CSATHGPRQETQYF. CDR3 DNA sequence: TGCAGTGCTACCCACGGGCCCCGACAAGAGACCCAGTACTTC.

This clonotype was seen ten or more times. This chain joins TRBV7-6 and TRBJ2-7; 7 bases agree with TRBD1. Germline CDR1 is SGHVS and CDR2 is FNYEAQ. V shed 5 bases, J shed 2 bases, and the junction held 6 bases outside the gene matches. The CDR3 sequence is 14 residues long. The CDR3 nucleotides are TGTGCCAGCAGCGCCTCGGGACAGACCTACGAGCAGTACTTC. This sequence encodes CASSASGQTYEQYF. Looking up the rest from reference TRBV7-6 and TRBJ2-7 gives the full variable domain: GAGVSQSPRYKVTKRGQDVALRCDPISGHVSLYWYRQALGQGPEFLTYFNYEAQQDKSGLPNDRFSAERPEGSISTLTIQRTEQRDSAMYRCASSASGQTYEQYFGPGTRLTVT.

This clonotype was detected many times. The chain joins TRBV7-2 to TRBJ2-5; D possibly corresponds to TRBD2 (5 bases). V lost 5 bases, J lost 4 bases, and 11 bases lay in between. The CDR3 sequence is 13 residues long. CDR1 and CDR2 (germline): SGHTA, FQGNSA. CDR3 nucleotides: TGTGCCAGCAGCCCAAATCGGGGAGAGACCCAGTACTTC. This encodes CASSPNRGETQYF. Variable domain in full (rest from reference TRBV7-2 and TRBJ2-5): GAGVSQSPSNKVTEKGKDVELRCDPISGHTALYWYRQSLGQGLEFLIYFQGNSAPDKSGLPSDRFSAERTGGSVSTLTIQRTQQEDSAVYLCASSPNRGETQYFGPGTRLLVL.

In this sample, this clonotype turned up many times. The chain has TRBV7-2 and TRBJ1-1, with no clear D. Trimming pared 2 bases from V and 0 bases from J, leaving 10 bases between. The CDR3 consists of 15 residues. CDR1 SGHTA and CDR2 FQGNSA come from the germline V gene. The CDR3 nucleotides read TGTGCCAGCAGCTTATTGGGCAGCATGAACACTGAAGCTTTCTTT. As protein: CASSLLGSMNTEAFF.

This clonotype was counted ten times or more. This chain connects TRBV28 to TRBJ1-3; 8 bases are shared with TRBD1. Germline trimming cut 4 bases from V and 4 bases from J; bases unmatched to any gene: 9. CDR1 and CDR2 from the germline V gene are MDHEN and SYDVKM. The CDR3 runs to 16 residues. Here the CDR3 DNA reads TGTGCCAGCAGTTCAAATCAGGGGGCACCAGGAAACACCATATATTTT. This gives the protein CASSSNQGAPGNTIYF.

This clonotype was observed a few times. The chain joins TRBV5-1 to TRBJ2-5, with 7 bases fitting TRBD1. CDR3 length equals 15 residues. Losses at the gene ends were 4 bases for V and 1 base for J; bases not matched to a gene: 7. Germline CDR1 is SGHRS and CDR2 is YFSETQ. This CDR3 is CASSTSTGSQETQYF. CDR3 in DNA: TGCGCCAGCAGCACTTCGACAGGGAGCCAAGAGACCCAGTACTTC.